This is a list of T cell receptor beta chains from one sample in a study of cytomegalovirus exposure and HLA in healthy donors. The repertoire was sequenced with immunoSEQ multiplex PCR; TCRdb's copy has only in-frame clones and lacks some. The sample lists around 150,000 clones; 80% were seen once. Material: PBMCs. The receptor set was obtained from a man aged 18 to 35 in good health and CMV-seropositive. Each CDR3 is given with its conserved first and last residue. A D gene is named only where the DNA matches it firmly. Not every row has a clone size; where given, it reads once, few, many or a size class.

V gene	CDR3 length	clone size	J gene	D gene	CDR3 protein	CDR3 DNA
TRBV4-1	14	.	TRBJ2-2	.	CASSQGDRFEELFF	TGCGCCAGCAGCCAAGGAGACAGGTTCGAGGAGCTGTTTTTT
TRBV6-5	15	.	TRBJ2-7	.	CASSPRTEIYYEQYF	TGTGCCAGCAGCCCCCGGACAGAGATTTACTACGAGCAGTACTTC
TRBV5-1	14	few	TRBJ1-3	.	CASSFTGSGNTIYF	TGCGCCAGCAGCTTTACAGGCTCTGGAAACACCATATATTTT
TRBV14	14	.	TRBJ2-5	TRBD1	CASSERGGWETQYF	TGTGCCAGCAGCGAGAGAGGGGGCTGGGAGACCCAGTACTTC
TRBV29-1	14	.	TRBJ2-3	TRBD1	CSADQDRVSDTQYF	TGCAGCGCGGACCAAGACAGGGTGTCAGATACGCAGTATTTT
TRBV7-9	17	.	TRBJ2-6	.	CASSLPRGASGANVLTF	TGTGCCAGCAGCTTACCCAGGGGAGCCTCTGGGGCCAACGTCCTGACTTTC
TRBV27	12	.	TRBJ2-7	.	CASRGNSYEQYF	TGTGCCAGCAGGGGCAACTCCTACGAGCAGTACTTC
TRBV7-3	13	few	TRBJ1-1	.	CASRGNGDTEAFF	TGTGCCAGCAGGGGGAACGGGGACACTGAAGCTTTCTTT
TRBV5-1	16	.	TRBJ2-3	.	CASSLGSTGRTDTQYF	TGCGCCAGCAGCCTCGGATCAACAGGGCGGACAGATACGCAGTATTTT
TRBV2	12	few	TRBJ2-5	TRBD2	CASSQPRGAQYF	TGTGCCAGCAGTCAACCCCGGGGGGCCCAGTACTTC
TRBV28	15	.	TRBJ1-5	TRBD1	CASSTGAISNQPQHF	TGTGCCAGCAGTACAGGGGCGATCAGCAATCAGCCCCAGCATTTT
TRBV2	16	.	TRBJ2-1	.	CASSGFSGGGRGEQFF	TGTGCCAGCAGTGGATTTAGTGGGGGGGGGCGCGGTGAGCAGTTCTTC
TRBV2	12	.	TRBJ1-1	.	CASSETGTEAFF	TGTGCCAGCAGTGAAACAGGAACTGAAGCTTTCTTT
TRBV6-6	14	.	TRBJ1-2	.	CASSAYGYGVGYTF	TGTGCCAGCAGTGCATACGGGTACGGGGTCGGCTACACCTTC
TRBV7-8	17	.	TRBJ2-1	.	CASSFGGRIPSYNEQFF	TGTGCCAGCAGCTTCGGCGGGCGGATTCCCTCCTACAATGAGCAGTTCTTC
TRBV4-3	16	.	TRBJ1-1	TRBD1	CASSHNPTGENTEAFF	TGCGCCAGCAGCCATAACCCGACAGGGGAGAACACTGAAGCTTTCTTT
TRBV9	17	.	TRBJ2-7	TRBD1	CASSPLRGTGLANEQYF	TGTGCCAGCAGTCCCCTCAGGGGGACAGGGTTGGCCAACGAGCAGTACTTC
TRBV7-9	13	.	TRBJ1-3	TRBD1	CASSLARGDTIYF	TGTGCCAGCAGCTTAGCCAGGGGGGACACCATATATTTT
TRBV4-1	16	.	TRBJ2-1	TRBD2	CASSQVAGGKLGEQFF	TGCGCCAGCAGCCAAGTAGCGGGAGGCAAACTGGGAGAGCAGTTCTTC
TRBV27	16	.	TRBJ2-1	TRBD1	CASSLGARDRYNEQFF	TGTGCCAGCAGTTTGGGAGCCCGGGACAGATACAATGAGCAGTTCTTC
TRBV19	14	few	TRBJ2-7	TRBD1	CASSMGDRGHEQYF	TGTGCCAGTAGTATGGGGGACAGGGGCCACGAGCAGTACTTC
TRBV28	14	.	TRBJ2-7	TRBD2	CASGASAGEYEQYF	TGTGCCTCCGGAGCATCGGCGGGAGAGTACGAGCAGTACTTC
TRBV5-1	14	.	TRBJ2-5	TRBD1	CASSSPTGGETQYF	TGCGCCAGCAGCTCGCCAACAGGGGGAGAGACCCAGTACTTC
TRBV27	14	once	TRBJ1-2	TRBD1	CASSQQGADYGYTF	TGTGCCAGCAGTCAACAGGGGGCGGACTATGGCTACACCTTC
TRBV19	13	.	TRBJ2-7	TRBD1	CASEPQGANEQYF	TGTGCCAGTGAACCACAGGGGGCCAACGAGCAGTACTTC
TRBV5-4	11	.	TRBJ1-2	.	CASPAQDGYTF	TGTGCCAGCCCCGCGCAGGATGGCTACACCTTC
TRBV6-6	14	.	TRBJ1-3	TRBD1	CASIRGQGGNTIYF	TGTGCCAGCATCAGAGGACAGGGTGGAAACACCATATATTTT
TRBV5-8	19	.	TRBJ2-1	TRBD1	CASSLGAGQANHFYNEQFF	TGTGCCAGCAGCTTGGGGGCGGGACAGGCCAACCACTTCTACAATGAGCAGTTCTTC
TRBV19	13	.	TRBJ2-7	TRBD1	CATSDRSSYEQYF	TGTGCCACCTCGGACAGGAGCTCCTACGAGCAGTACTTC
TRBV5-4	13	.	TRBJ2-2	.	CASSYRNTGELFF	TGTGCCAGCAGTTACAGGAACACCGGGGAGCTGTTTTTT
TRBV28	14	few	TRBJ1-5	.	CASSVPAGFQPQHF	TGTGCCAGCAGTGTGCCTGCAGGGTTTCAGCCCCAGCATTTT
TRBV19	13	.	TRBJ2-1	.	CASSMGALNEQFF	TGTGCCAGTAGTATGGGAGCCCTGAATGAGCAGTTCTTC
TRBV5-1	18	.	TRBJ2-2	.	CASSIQGMTGPYTGELFF	TGCGCCAGCAGTATTCAGGGGATGACAGGTCCGTACACCGGGGAGCTGTTTTTT
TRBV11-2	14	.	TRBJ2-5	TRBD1	CASSPGTGKETQYF	TGTGCCAGCAGCCCAGGGACAGGGAAAGAGACCCAGTACTTC
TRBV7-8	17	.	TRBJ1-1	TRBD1	CASSSRTGTIRNTEAFF	TGTGCCAGCAGCTCCCGGACAGGGACGATCCGAAACACTGAAGCTTTCTTT
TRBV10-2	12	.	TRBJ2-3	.	CASSEDGVTQYF	TGCGCCAGCAGTGAGGACGGAGTTACGCAGTATTTT
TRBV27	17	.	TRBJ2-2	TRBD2	CASSSGLAGGSTGELFF	TGTGCCAGCAGTTCTGGACTAGCGGGAGGCTCGACCGGGGAGCTGTTTTTT
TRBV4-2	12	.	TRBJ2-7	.	CASSDPGEEQYF	TGTGCCAGCAGCGACCCAGGGGAGGAGCAGTACTTC
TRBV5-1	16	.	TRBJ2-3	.	CASSLAPARGTDTQYF	TGCGCCAGCAGCTTGGCCCCGGCCAGGGGTACAGATACGCAGTATTTT
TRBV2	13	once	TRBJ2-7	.	CASASGGTYEQYF	TGTGCCAGTGCTAGTGGGGGGACCTACGAGCAGTACTTC
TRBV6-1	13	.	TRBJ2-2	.	CASSAHRVRELFF	TGTGCCAGCAGTGCTCACAGGGTCCGGGAGCTGTTTTTT
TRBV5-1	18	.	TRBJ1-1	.	CASSSPQGKQEGNTEAFF	TGCGCCAGCAGCTCGCCCCAGGGTAAACAGGAGGGGAACACTGAAGCTTTCTTT
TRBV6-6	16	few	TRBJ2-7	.	CASSYSMKLVAYEQYF	TGTGCCAGCAGTTACTCGATGAAACTAGTGGCCTACGAGCAGTACTTC
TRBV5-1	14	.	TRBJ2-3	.	CASSFGGAMDTQYF	TGCGCCAGCAGCTTTGGGGGGGCCATGGATACGCAGTATTTT
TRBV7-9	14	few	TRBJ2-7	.	CASSLQGSSYEQYF	TGTGCCAGCAGCTTGCAGGGCAGCTCCTACGAGCAGTACTTC
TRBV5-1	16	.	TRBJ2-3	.	CASSSYFGGASDTQYF	TGCGCCAGCAGCTCTTATTTTGGGGGGGCCAGTGATACGCAGTATTTT
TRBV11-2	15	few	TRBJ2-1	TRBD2	CASSTIAGGPHEQFF	TGTGCCAGCAGCACCATAGCGGGAGGGCCTCATGAGCAGTTCTTC
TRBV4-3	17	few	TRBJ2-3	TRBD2	CASSQDRASGPADTQYF	TGCGCCAGCAGCCAAGATCGGGCTAGCGGGCCCGCAGATACGCAGTATTTT
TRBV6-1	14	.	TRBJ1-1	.	CASSETGWNTEAFF	TGTGCCAGCAGTGAAACAGGGTGGAACACTGAAGCTTTCTTT
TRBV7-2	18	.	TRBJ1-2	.	CASSPHAYGPGPSYGYTF	TGTGCCAGCAGCCCCCACGCGTACGGTCCAGGTCCCTCCTATGGCTACACCTTC
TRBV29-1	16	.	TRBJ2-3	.	CSVEGWGGRIADTQYF	TGCAGCGTTGAGGGGTGGGGAGGACGAATCGCAGATACGCAGTATTTT